This passage covers 5 T cell receptor beta chains from one sample sequenced in a study of T cells in Graves' hyperthyroidism and ophthalmopathy. Researchers took RNA transcripts and amplified the TCR beta CDR3 regions from them. HTBI primers were employed in a first-round RT-PCR of the TCR CDR3. MiXCR, run by TCRdb on the multiplex PCR reads, gives a single entry per CDR3 protein. The sample records hundreds of thousands of distinct CDR3 sequences, around 38% being singletons. The sequenced sample consisted of blood. The source is a man between 18 and 35 years old with Graves' hyperthyroidism.

The V call is TRBV7-7, the J call TRBJ2-5; 10 bases are a match to TRBD2. The CDR3 has 14 amino acids. Germline CDR1 and CDR2: SSHAT and FNYEAQ (reference sequence). This CDR3 reads CASSGSGGAGTQYF. CDR3 nucleotide sequence: TGTGCTAGCTCGGGCAGCGGGGGGGCAGGGACCCAGTACTTC.

This clonotype was seen just once. Its ends do not fully match the called genes, so a read error is possible. The chain couples TRBV10-3 to TRBJ2-7; TRBD2 is a possible D gene (6 bases). The CDR3 sequence is 15 residues long. Germline V gene lookup returns CDR1 ENHRY and CDR2 SYGVKD. The CDR3 DNA is TGTGGCATCGGTGAGTTCATCAGGGAGGAAGGAGAGCAGTACTTC. It codes for CGIGEFIREEGEQYF.

This clonotype was counted once. Lacking the conserved final phenylalanine or tryptophan, this CDR3 likely reflects a read error. The J gene is TRBJ1-1, the V gene TRBV25-1; no clear D gene. The V end lost 5 bases, the J end lost 1 base, and 14 bases lay between the germline ends. Germline lookup yields CDR1 MGHDK and CDR2 SYGVNS. The CDR3 sequence is 15 residues long. The CDR3 nucleotides are TGTGCCAGCAGTTTCGCTCGGTGGAGGAACACTGAAGCTTTCTCT. Amino acid sequence: CASSFARWRNTEAFS.

This clonotype was counted at least ten times. The chain recombines TRBV29-1 with TRBJ1-1; the D is unclear. V was trimmed by 4 bases and J by 6 bases, leaving 12 bases between them. The CDR3 is made up of 12 amino acids. Germline CDR1 is SQVTM and CDR2 is ANQGSEA. The chain's CDR3 is CSVVKGIAEAFF. The CDR3 DNA follows: TGCAGCGTTGTAAAAGGGATCGCTGAAGCTTTCTTT.

About this clonotype itself: This could be a read error, since a much larger clone is one nucleotide away. This rearrangement joins TRBV10-3 to TRBJ1-5; possibly TRBD1 for D (5 bases). The CDR3 has 15 amino acids. CDR1 and CDR2 (germline): ENHRY, SYGVKD. CDR3 in DNA: TGTGCCACCAGTGATTCGGGACGGAGCAATCAGCCCCAGCATTTT. Encoded protein: CATSDSGRSNQPQHF.